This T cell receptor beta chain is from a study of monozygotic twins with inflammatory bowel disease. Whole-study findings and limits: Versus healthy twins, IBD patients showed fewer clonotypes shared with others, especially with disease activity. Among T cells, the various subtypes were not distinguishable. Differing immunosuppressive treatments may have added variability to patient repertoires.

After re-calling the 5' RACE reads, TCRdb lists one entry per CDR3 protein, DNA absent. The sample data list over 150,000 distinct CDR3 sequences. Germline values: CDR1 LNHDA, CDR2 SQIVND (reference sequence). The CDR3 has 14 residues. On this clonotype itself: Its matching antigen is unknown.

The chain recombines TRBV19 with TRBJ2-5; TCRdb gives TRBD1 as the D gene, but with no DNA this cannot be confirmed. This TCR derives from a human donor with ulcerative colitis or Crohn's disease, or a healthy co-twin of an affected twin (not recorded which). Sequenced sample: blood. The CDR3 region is CASSIGNRKETQYF.